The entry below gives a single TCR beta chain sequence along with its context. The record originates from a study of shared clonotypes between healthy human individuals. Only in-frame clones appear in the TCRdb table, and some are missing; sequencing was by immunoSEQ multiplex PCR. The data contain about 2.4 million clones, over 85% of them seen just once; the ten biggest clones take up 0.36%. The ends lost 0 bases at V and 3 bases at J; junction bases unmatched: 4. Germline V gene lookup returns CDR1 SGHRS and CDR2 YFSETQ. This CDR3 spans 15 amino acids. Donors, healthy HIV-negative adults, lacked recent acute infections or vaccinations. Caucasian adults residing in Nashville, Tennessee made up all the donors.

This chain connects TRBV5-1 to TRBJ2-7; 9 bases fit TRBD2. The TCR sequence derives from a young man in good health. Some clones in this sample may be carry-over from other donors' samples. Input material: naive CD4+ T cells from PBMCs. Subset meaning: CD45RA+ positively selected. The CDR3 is CASSLGLADYYEQYF. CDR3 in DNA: TGCGCCAGCAGCTTGGGACTAGCGGATTACTACGAGCAGTACTTC.